This is a list of T cell receptor beta chains from one sample in a study of blood T cell repertoires in COVID-19. Produced via immunoSEQ multiplex PCR; TCRdb's table is partial and in-frame only. Of about 160,000 clones in the sample, roughly 90% are singletons; the top ten hold roughly 2.1%. The sequencing sample was made of peripheral blood. The receptors originated from a man between 18 and 35 years old with acute or convalescent COVID-19. CDR3s include the opening cysteine and the closing phenylalanine or tryptophan. The D gene is left open where the match is weak. The size field is filled for only some rows; it gives once, few, many or a size class.

D: .
V: TRBV19
J: TRBJ2-7
size: .
CDR3: CASRRGTYEQYF
DNA: TGTGCCAGTAGAAGGGGTACTTACGAGCAGTACTTC

D: TRBD2
V: TRBV6-4
J: TRBJ2-5
size: .
CDR3: CASSVPRGRGETQYF
DNA: TGTGCCAGCAGTGTCCCACGCGGGAGAGGAGAGACCCAGTACTTC

D: TRBD1
V: TRBV10-3
J: TRBJ2-5
size: .
CDR3: CAISESRTGQETQYF
DNA: TGTGCCATCAGTGAGTCCCGGACAGGGCAAGAGACCCAGTACTTC

D: .
V: TRBV27
J: TRBJ1-3
size: .
CDR3: CASSRGGASSGNTIYF
DNA: TGTGCCAGCAGTCGGGGGGGGGCGAGCTCTGGAAACACCATATATTTT

D: .
V: TRBV9
J: TRBJ1-5
size: .
CDR3: CASSFTPDTFSSQHF
DNA: TGTGCCAGCAGCTTTACCCCGGACACTTTTAGTTCCCAGCATTTT

D: .
V: TRBV7-9
J: TRBJ2-1
size: .
CDR3: CASSLVRAGPGNEQFF
DNA: TGTGCCAGCAGCTTAGTTCGTGCGGGTCCTGGGAATGAGCAGTTCTTC

D: .
V: TRBV27
J: TRBJ2-2
size: .
CDR3: CASSLPGSELFF
DNA: TGTGCCAGCAGTTTACCGGGTTCCGAGCTGTTTTTT

D: .
V: TRBV6-5
J: TRBJ1-5
size: .
CDR3: CASSYSQGASPQHF
DNA: TGTGCCAGCAGTTACTCACAGGGAGCTTCACCCCAGCATTTT

D: .
V: TRBV5-6
J: TRBJ2-7
size: .
CDR3: CASSLVRGSYEQYF
DNA: TGTGCCAGCAGCTTGGTGAGGGGGAGCTACGAGCAGTACTTC

D: .
V: TRBV7-9
J: TRBJ2-5
size: .
CDR3: CASSLSGSPEETQYF
DNA: TGTGCCAGCAGCTTAAGTGGGAGCCCTGAAGAGACCCAGTACTTC

D: TRBD1
V: TRBV5-1
J: TRBJ2-2
size: .
CDR3: CASLLGTGGSTGELFF
DNA: TGCGCCAGCCTACTTGGGACAGGGGGGAGCACCGGGGAGCTGTTTTTT

D: TRBD1
V: TRBV19
J: TRBJ1-1
size: once
CDR3: CASSHAGGEDTEAFF
DNA: TGTGCCAGTAGTCACGCAGGGGGCGAGGACACTGAAGCTTTCTTT

D: TRBD1
V: TRBV7-8
J: TRBJ1-2
size: .
CDR3: CASSPGQGWVYGYTF
DNA: TGTGCCAGCAGCCCGGGACAGGGGTGGGTGTATGGCTACACCTTC

D: .
V: TRBV30
J: TRBJ1-5
size: .
CDR3: CAWSGQANQPQHF
DNA: TGTGCCTGGAGTGGACAAGCCAATCAGCCCCAGCATTTT

D: TRBD1
V: TRBV5-1
J: TRBJ2-7
size: .
CDR3: CASSGRTGSRVEQYF
DNA: TGCGCCAGCAGCGGAAGGACAGGGTCTAGAGTCGAGCAGTACTTC

D: .
V: TRBV5-1
J: TRBJ1-3
size: .
CDR3: CASSLSATSSGNTIYF
DNA: TGCGCCAGCAGCTTAAGCGCGACGAGCTCTGGAAACACCATATATTTT